Below are 3 T cell receptor beta chains sequenced from a single sample in a study of vaccination and CD4 T cells after COVID-19 (dated by TCRdb to 2022 to 2024). Receptor libraries were prepared by PCR. Sequencing used an Illumina iSeq 100. TCRdb took the public reads, trimmed them with fastp at Q25, ran MiXCR for clone calling and kept in-frame beta chains. Entries are consolidated by CDR3 protein sequence, retaining the most common genes and DNA. The sample data list roughly 18,000 distinct CDR3 sequences, and approximately 65% of these were observed just once. The top ten clonotypes cover about 0.94% of the sample. The sequenced sample was CD4+ T cells from blood, obtained before SARS-CoV-2 vaccination. The source is a human donor who had recovered from COVID-19.

In this sample, this clonotype turned up a few times. The chain employs TRBV20-1 and TRBJ2-2; D possibly corresponds to TRBD1 (5 bases). Germline-derived CDR1 and CDR2 are DFQATT and SNEGSKA (reference sequence). Trimming removed 6 bases from V and 2 bases from J, with 13 bases in between. The CDR3 extends over 14 amino acids. This chain's CDR3 is CSARSGANTGELFF. CDR3 DNA: TGCAGTGCCAGAAGTGGGGCTAACACCGGGGAGCTGTTTTTT.

The chain couples TRBV20-1 to TRBJ1-6; D call uncertain. The CDR3 covers 14 residues. Per germline, CDR1 DFQATT and CDR2 SNEGSKA (reference sequence). Trimming stripped 5 bases from V and 9 bases from J, with 17 bases between. The CDR3 DNA reads as TGCAGTGCTCGAGCCCGCACCCCCACTTCACCCCTCCACTTT. Protein product: CSARARTPTSPLHF.

There are a few counts of this clonotype. The genes are TRBV6-1 and TRBJ1-5; TRBD1 might be the D (5 bases). V was clipped by 2 bases and J by 7 bases, with 9 bases between them. Germline V CDR1 and CDR2: MNHNS, SASEGT. CDR3 size: 13 residues. The CDR3 loop is CASSERGEQPQHF. The CDR3 nucleotides read TGTGCCAGCAGTGAAAGGGGTGAACAGCCCCAGCATTTT.